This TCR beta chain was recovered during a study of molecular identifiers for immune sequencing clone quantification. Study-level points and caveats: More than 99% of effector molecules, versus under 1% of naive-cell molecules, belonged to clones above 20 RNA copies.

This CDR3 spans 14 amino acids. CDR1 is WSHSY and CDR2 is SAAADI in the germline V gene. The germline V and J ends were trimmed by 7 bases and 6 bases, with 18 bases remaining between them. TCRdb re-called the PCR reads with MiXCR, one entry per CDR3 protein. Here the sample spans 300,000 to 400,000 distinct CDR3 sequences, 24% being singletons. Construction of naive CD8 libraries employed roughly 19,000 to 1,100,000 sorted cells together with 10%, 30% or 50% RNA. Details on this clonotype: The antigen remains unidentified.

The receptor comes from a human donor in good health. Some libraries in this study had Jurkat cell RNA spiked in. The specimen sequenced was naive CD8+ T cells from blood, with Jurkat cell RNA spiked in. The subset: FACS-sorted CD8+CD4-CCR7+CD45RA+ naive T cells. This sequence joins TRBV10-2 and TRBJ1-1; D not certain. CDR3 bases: TGCGCCAGCATCGAAGACCGACGGGTGTCTGAAGCTTTCTTT. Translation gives CASIEDRRVSEAFF.